The 29 T cell receptor beta chains below were found in one sample sequenced in a study of identical twins. TCRdb used MiXCR to reprocess the 5' RACE reads, holding one entry per CDR3 protein. The data hold a few hundred thousand distinct CDR3 sequences, with 7% to 9.5% observed a single time. The sequenced material came from naive T cells sorted from blood. The receptors here all came from a woman aged 50 to 65 in good health.

This clonotype has just a few counts. This chain uses TRBV2 with TRBJ2-1; 11 bases align to TRBD2. The CDR3 has 16 amino acids. The V gene end was trimmed by 6 bases and the J gene end by 8 bases; junction bases not matched to a gene: 12. Germline values: CDR1 SNHLY, CDR2 FYNNEI. CDR3 in DNA: TGTGCCAGCAGCGACCCACTAGCGGGAGCGAGGCATGAGCAGTTCTTC. Amino acid sequence: CASSDPLAGARHEQFF.

This sequence joins TRBV7-9 and TRBJ2-5; unclear D gene. Trimming removed 2 bases from V and 2 bases from J, with 12 bases in between. Germline CDR1 and CDR2: SEHNR and FQNEAQ (reference sequence). The length of the CDR3 is 15 residues. CDR3 amino acids: CASSLLVGPQETQYF. CDR3 nucleotide sequence: TGTGCCAGCAGCTTACTGGTCGGACCGCAAGAGACCCAGTACTTC.

The chain couples TRBV10-1 to TRBJ1-5, with D possibly TRBD1 on 6 matching bases. CDR1 and CDR2 from the germline V gene are WNHNN and SYGVQD (reference sequence). The CDR3 spans 16 residues. Trimming cost V 0 bases and J 5 bases, with 14 bases left between them. This CDR3 reads CASSESRQGRDQPQHF. The DNA of the CDR3 is TGCGCCAGCAGTGAGTCGAGGCAGGGGAGGGATCAGCCCCAGCATTTT.

There are a few counts of this clonotype. The J gene is TRBJ2-2, the V gene TRBV6-4; TRBD1 is a possible D gene (5 bases). Per the germline V gene, CDR1 is MRHNA and CDR2 is SNTAGT. The CDR3 is made up of 14 amino acids. The germline V and J ends were trimmed by 4 bases and 2 bases, with 8 bases remaining between them. DNA for the CDR3: TGTGCCAGCAGTGGACAGATCAACACCGGGGAGCTGTTTTTT. Translation: CASSGQINTGELFF.

This clonotype occurred a few times. The chain carries TRBV10-3 and TRBJ2-2, with 9 bases aligning to TRBD1. This CDR3 spans 15 amino acids. J gave up 2 bases and V 7 bases, and 5 bases lay outside the gene matches. Germline loops: CDR1 ENHRY, CDR2 SYGVKD. The CDR3 region has the DNA TGTGCCATCAAGCCGGGACAGGGAAACACCGGGGAGCTGTTTTTT. Amino acid sequence: CAIKPGQGNTGELFF.

This clonotype showed up many times. V gene TRBV27 combines with J gene TRBJ2-2; D not resolved. Germline V lookup: CDR1 MNHEY, CDR2 SMNVEV (reference sequence). The CDR3 loop spans 16 amino acids. V dropped 2 bases and J dropped 3 bases, with 13 bases sitting between them. The CDR3, as DNA: TGTGCCAGCAGTTTAGCCCAAGCCGCGTACACCGGGGAGCTGTTTTTT. Amino acid sequence: CASSLAQAAYTGELFF.

The sample holds many counts of this clonotype. V is TRBV6-2 or TRBV6-3 and J is TRBJ1-4; 7 bases fit TRBD1. CDR3 length: 14 amino acids. Losses at the gene ends were 5 bases for V and 1 base for J; bases not matched to a gene: 1. Germline-derived CDR1 and CDR2 are MNHEY and SVGEGT. The CDR3 nucleotides are TGTGCCAGCAGTCGGACAGGAACTAATGAAAAACTGTTTTTT. This sequence encodes CASSRTGTNEKLFF.

This clonotype has a count of ten or more. This chain joins TRBV3-1 and TRBJ1-2; D gene uncertain. The CDR3 is 12 residues long. The V and J ends lost 1 base and 5 bases respectively, with 5 bases between them. Germline CDR1 LGHDT, CDR2 YNNKEL (reference sequence). CDR3 DNA sequence: TGTGCCAGCAGCCAAGTCGAATATGGCTACACCTTC. Protein product: CASSQVEYGYTF. The entire variable domain, with the rest obtained from reference TRBV3-1 and TRBJ1-2, is as follows: DTAVSQTPKYLVTQMGNDKSIKCEQNLGHDTMYWYKQDSKKFLKIMFSYNNKELIINETVPNRFSPKSPDKAHLNLHINSLELGDSAVYFCASSQVEYGYTFGSGTRLTVV.

This clonotype was seen a few times. The V gene is TRBV7-9, the J gene TRBJ2-1; no definite D call. The ends were cut back, 1 base at V and 7 bases at J, with 8 bases in the middle. The CDR3 is 13 residues long. Germline loops: CDR1 SEHNR, CDR2 FQNEAQ (reference sequence). As DNA, the CDR3 is TGTGCCAGCAGCTTAGTAGGTACTAATGAGCAGTTCTTC. Translating gives CASSLVGTNEQFF.

This clonotype came up many times. The V call is TRBV12-3 or TRBV12-4, the J call TRBJ2-3, with TRBD2 matching over 10 bases. This CDR3 is built from 16 residues. With 4 bases clipped from V and 5 bases from J, the junction kept 9 bases outside the gene matches. The CDR3 coding sequence is TGTGCCAGCAGTTCGAATAGCGGGGGGTTAGGAGATACGCAGTATTTT. It translates to CASSSNSGGLGDTQYF.

This clonotype was detected only a few times. This sequence joins TRBV7-8 and TRBJ1-2, with 7 bases that match TRBD1. The CDR3 is 11 residues long. Germline CDR1 is SGHVS and CDR2 is FQNEAQ. Trimming at V came to 11 bases and at J to 6 bases, leaving 6 bases not matched to a gene. CDR3 coding DNA: TGTGCCGGATACAGGGGACATGGCTACACCTTC. Its translation: CAGYRGHGYTF.

The chain employs TRBV25-1 and TRBJ2-4, with 9 bases identical to TRBD1. The CDR3 consists of 15 residues. V was clipped by 3 bases and J by 3 bases; unmatched bases: 3. CDR1 MGHDK and CDR2 SYGVNS come from the germline V gene. The CDR3 region is CASSDRQGGKNIQYF. The CDR3 nucleotides are TGTGCCAGCAGTGACAGACAGGGGGGCAAAAACATTCAGTACTTC.

This clonotype was detected only a few times. The CDR3 protein is CASSLAAGGPQDYEQYV. The DNA for the CDR3 is TGTGCCAGCAGCTTAGCGGCGGGAGGCCCACAGGACTACGAGCAGTACGTC. The chain combines TRBV7-9 with TRBJ2-7; 8 positions match TRBD2. Unmatched junction bases numbered 10, after V lost 0 bases and J lost 3 bases. The germline gives CDR1 SEHNR, CDR2 FQNEAQ (reference sequence). This CDR3 is built from 17 residues.

The V call is TRBV19, the J call TRBJ2-1; 14 bases fit TRBD2. This CDR3 spans 14 amino acids. The germline V gene has CDR1 LNHDA and CDR2 SQIVND (reference sequence). V lost 9 bases and J lost 14; bases outside the gene matches: 12. CDR3 loop: CASDSGTSGSLKFF. CDR3 bases: TGTGCCAGCGACTCCGGGACTAGCGGGAGTCTGAAGTTCTTC.

This chain links TRBV24-1 with TRBJ2-3, with D perhaps TRBD1 (6 bases). The V gene's germline CDR1 is KGHDR and CDR2 SFDVKD. The CDR3 is 17 amino acids. The V gene lost 4 bases and the J gene lost 4 bases, with 20 bases spanning the gap. Written as DNA, the CDR3 is TGTGCCACCAGTGAAAGGGCGGCAGGGGCGCTGCCAGATACGCAGTATTTT. It specifies CATSERAAGALPDTQYF.

V gene TRBV7-9 combines with J gene TRBJ1-4, with D tentatively TRBD1 (5 bases). V lost 3 bases, J lost 0 bases, and 14 bases lay in between. The CDR3 contains 17 residues. The germline V gene encodes CDR1 SEHNR and CDR2 FQNEAQ (reference sequence). For the CDR3, the DNA is TGTGCCAGCAGCTTCATCCGGGACTATGCAACTAATGAAAAACTGTTTTTT. Translating it yields CASSFIRDYATNEKLFF. Combining the CDR3 with reference TRBV7-9 and TRBJ1-4 gives the whole variable domain DTGVSQNPRHKITKRGQNVTFRCDPISEHNRLYWYRQTLGQGPEFLTYFQNEAQLEKSRLLSDRFSAERPKGSFSTLEIQRTEQGDSAMYLCASSFIRDYATNEKLFFGSGTQLSVL.

This clonotype was seen repeatedly, ten times or more. This chain joins TRBV6-2 or TRBV6-3 and TRBJ2-5; the D is unclear. CDR1 MNHEY and CDR2 SVGEGT come from the germline V gene. Trimming cost V 6 bases and J 5 bases, with 25 bases left between them. This CDR3 contains 17 residues. The CDR3 DNA sequence: TGTGCCAGCAGAGATCGGTCCAGGCAGGCAGATCTGGAGACCCAGTACTTC. Protein sequence: CASRDRSRQADLETQYF.

This clonotype was observed at least ten times. The V gene is TRBV5-1, the J gene TRBJ2-1; D call uncertain. The V end was cut by 1 base, the J end by 7 bases, with 18 bases between. Germline V gives CDR1 SGHRS, CDR2 YFSETQ. This CDR3 region has 16 residues. CDR3 nucleotides: TGCGCCAGCAGCTTGTTTGGAACTAACAATAGGAATGAGCAGTTCTTC. As protein: CASSLFGTNNRNEQFF.

Only a few counts were recorded for this clonotype. The chain couples TRBV6-6 to TRBJ2-2; perhaps TRBD1 as D (6 bases). Germline CDR1 is MNHNY and CDR2 is SVGAGI (reference sequence). The ends were cut back, 0 bases at V and 8 bases at J, with 16 bases in the middle. The length of the CDR3 is 16 residues. The CDR3 protein is CASSYSIRGPWGELFF. Here the CDR3 DNA reads TGTGCCAGCAGTTACTCGATCAGGGGACCATGGGGGGAGCTGTTTTTT.

This clonotype has just one count. The V and J genes are TRBV12-3 or TRBV12-4 and TRBJ2-1, with D maybe TRBD2 (7 bases). CDR3 size: 15 residues. Trimming removed 6 bases at V and 14 bases at J, with 26 bases between. CDR3 protein: CASRAPGGRECVEFF. DNA of the CDR3: TGTGCCAGCAGGGCCCCTGGGGGGCGGGAGTGTGTTGAGTTCTTC.

The chain joins TRBV6-2 or TRBV6-3 to TRBJ1-1; 9 bases map to TRBD1. Germline V gene sequence: CDR1 MNHEY, CDR2 SVGEGT. V lost 7 bases and J lost 5; bases outside the gene matches: 14. The CDR3 spans 16 residues. The CDR3 loop reads CASIPAGGQGSTEAFF. CDR3 bases: TGTGCCAGCATCCCCGCAGGGGGACAGGGCTCGACTGAAGCTTTCTTT.

The CDR3 sequence: CASSLSLWSEAFF. The CDR3 DNA follows: TGTGCCAGCAGTTTATCGTTGTGGTCTGAAGCTTTCTTT. The V call is TRBV27, the J call TRBJ1-1; D ambiguous. CDR1 is MNHEY, CDR2 SMNVEV, per germline (reference sequence). The CDR3 covers 13 residues. Trimming cost V 0 bases and J 6 bases, with 8 bases left between them.

There are many counts of this clonotype. The J gene is TRBJ2-1, the V gene TRBV12-3 or TRBV12-4, with 13 bases lining up with TRBD2. This CDR3 is built from 15 residues. Trimming removed 6 bases from V and 7 bases from J; junction bases left unmatched: 6. Here the CDR3 DNA reads TGTGCCAGCAGGGAAGGGACTAGCGGGAAGAATGAGCAGTTCTTC. Its translation is CASREGTSGKNEQFF.

This clonotype turned up a few times. CDR3 coding DNA: TGTGCCAGCAGCTTGGGAGGTACTATCAATCACGAGCAGTACGTC. Encoded protein: CASSLGGTINHEQYV. The genes are TRBV7-2 and TRBJ2-7, with D possibly being TRBD2 (6 bases). V lost 3 bases, J lost 5 bases, and 17 bases lay in between. Germline V gives CDR1 SGHTA, CDR2 FQGNSA. The CDR3 is 15 residues long.

This clonotype was picked up a small number of times. The rearrangement joins TRBV5-1 to TRBJ2-1; a possible D gene is TRBD2 (5 bases). The CDR3 spans 12 residues. V lost 7 bases and J 8 bases, leaving 13 bases between the germline ends. CDR1 and CDR2 (germline): SGHRS, YFSETQ. The DNA of the CDR3 is TGCGCCAGCCGGGAACCCGGGCATGAGCAGTTCTTC. This sequence encodes CASREPGHEQFF.

The chain links TRBV6-1 to TRBJ2-1; 10 nucleotides match TRBD1. From germline, CDR1 is MNHNS and CDR2 SASEGT. V lost 4 bases, J lost 5 bases, and 8 bases stayed unmatched. CDR3 length: 16 amino acids. The CDR3 here is CASSGLPGQGNNEQFF. CDR3 nucleotides: TGTGCCAGCAGTGGATTACCGGGACAGGGGAACAATGAGCAGTTCTTC.

This clonotype was seen more than once but under ten times. The V gene is TRBV7-2, the J gene TRBJ2-1; D remains ambiguous. Germline V CDR1 and CDR2: SGHTA, FQGNSA. This CDR3 region has 15 residues. Trimming cost V 5 bases and J 2 bases, with 13 bases left between them. This CDR3 is CASSPRLVAYNEQFF. The CDR3 nucleotides are TGTGCCAGCAGCCCACGATTGGTGGCCTACAATGAGCAGTTCTTC.

This clonotype occurred a few times. The chain carries TRBV15 and TRBJ2-1; D is unresolved. Germline-derived CDR1 and CDR2 are LNHNV and YYDKDF (reference sequence). The CDR3 is 15 amino acids. V lost 8 bases, J lost 2 bases, and 16 bases lay in between. CDR3 in amino acids: CATSSGDLAYNEQFF. CDR3 nucleotides: TGTGCCACCTCCTCCGGTGACTTGGCCTACAATGAGCAGTTCTTC.

This clonotype came up many times. This sequence joins TRBV12-3 or TRBV12-4 and TRBJ1-1, with 9 bases identical to TRBD1. The CDR3 is made up of 14 amino acids. The V segment lost 5 bases and the J segment 4 bases; nucleotides outside the gene matches: 5. The CDR3 coding sequence is TGTGCCAGCAGTCTCCGGACAGGGGTCACTGAAGCTTTCTTT. Its translation is CASSLRTGVTEAFF.